The clone carrying this TCR beta chain showed up just once. Some clones are missing from TCRdb's copy, which holds only in-frame ones; the method was immunoSEQ multiplex PCR. The sample consists of 250,000 to 350,000 clones, just under 90% of them appearing once. This sample was included in a study of blood T cell repertoires in COVID-19. Germline-derived CDR1 and CDR2 are MNHEY and SMNVEV (reference sequence). The CDR3 sequence is 16 residues long. J was trimmed by 3 bases and V by 4 bases; bases with no gene match: 10. The chain carries TRBV27 and TRBJ1-1, with TRBD1 matching 8 bases. This TCR derives from a woman aged 45-60 years with COVID-19, enrolled during active disease. The specimen was peripheral blood. The CDR3 spells CASSSYTSTGDTEAFF. CDR3 in DNA: TGTGCCAGCAGTTCCTACACCTCGACAGGGGACACTGAAGCTTTCTTT.